The next 8 T cell receptor beta chains were all read from a single sample in a study of CD8+CD57+ T cells in acquired aplastic anemia (dated by TCRdb to 2016 to 2019). Patients chosen for sequencing had shown expansion of CD8+CD57+ cells by flow cytometry. Data came from an Illumina HiSeq 2000. Genomic DNA was used as template for profiling of TCR beta VDJ combinations and CDR3 sequences. TCRdb passed the public sequencing reads through fastp at Q25 and MiXCR, retaining productive beta sequences. CDR3 protein duplicates are merged, each entry listing the most common genes and DNA. A total of a few hundred thousand distinct CDR3 sequences appear in this sample, almost 50% of them only once. About 20% of the sample rests with the top ten. The sequencing sample was made of sorted CD4+, CD8+, or CD8+CD57+ T cells (not recorded which) from PBMCs. The source is a human donor with aplastic anemia.

This chain joins TRBV7-9 and TRBJ2-7; TRBD1 matches at 7 bases. The CDR3 is made up of 15 amino acids. Germline CDR1 reads SEHNR; CDR2 reads FQNEAQ (reference sequence). The V segment lost 7 bases and the J segment 2 bases; nucleotides outside the gene matches: 11. CDR3 nucleotide sequence: TGTGCCAGCAAGCCTCGGACAGGACCCACCTACGAGCAGTACTTC. This codes for CASKPRTGPTYEQYF.

This clonotype was detected a few times. It is likely a read error, because the conserved phenylalanine at the end of the CDR3 is missing. The rearrangement uses TRBV6-5 and TRBJ2-3; the D gene is possibly TRBD1 (7 bases). The CDR3 loop spans 16 amino acids. Germline V gene sequence: CDR1 MNHEY, CDR2 SVGAGI. Deletions cut 6 bases from V and 0 bases from J, with 16 bases between. CDR3 sequence reads: CASRLRGVISTDTQYL. The CDR3 region has the DNA TGTGCCAGCAGACTCAGGGGGGTTATTAGCACAGATACGCAGTATCTT.

The genes are TRBV15 and TRBJ1-1; no clear D gene. Trimming removed 0 bases at V and 6 bases at J, with 26 bases between. This CDR3 has 19 amino acids. Germline CDR1 reads LNHNV; CDR2 reads YYDKDF (reference sequence). The CDR3 loop is CATSRDLGLTNPGVSEAFF. The DNA for the CDR3 is TGTGCCACCAGCAGAGACCTGGGCCTGACAAACCCCGGGGTTTCTGAAGCTTTCTTT.

This clonotype was found many times. The chain employs TRBV18 and TRBJ1-3; D may be TRBD1 (6 bases). V was trimmed by 8 bases and J by 0 bases, leaving 11 bases between them. The CDR3 totals 14 residues. Per the germline V gene, CDR1 is KGHSH and CDR2 is LQKENI. The CDR3 bases are TGTGCCAGCACCGGACAGACCTCTGGAAACACCATATATTTT. The encoded protein is CASTGQTSGNTIYF.

This clonotype was observed a single time. The CDR3 protein is CATSTRGESYGYTF. The CDR3 nucleotides are TGTGCCACCAGCACCCGCGGGGAAAGTTATGGCTACACCTTC. V gene TRBV15 combines with J gene TRBJ1-2; D remains unclear. V was shortened by 4 bases and J by 5 bases, with 14 bases between the two germline ends. This CDR3 region has 14 residues. Germline lookup yields CDR1 LNHNV and CDR2 YYDKDF (reference sequence).

The genes are TRBV7-2 and TRBJ1-6; D remains ambiguous. This CDR3 spans 12 amino acids. The germline gives CDR1 SGHTA, CDR2 FQGNSA. Deletions cut 1 base from V and 13 bases from J, with 8 bases between. CDR3 in DNA: TGTGCCAGCAGCTTAGTAGACCCGCCCCTCCACTTT. This encodes CASSLVDPPLHF.

Remarks on this clonotype: A much larger clone sits a single nucleotide away, making a read error possible. This chain connects TRBV5-5 to TRBJ2-1; possible D gene TRBD1, 6 bases. The CDR3 loop spans 19 amino acids. Germline CDR1 is SGHKS and CDR2 is YYEKEE (reference sequence). Trimming cost V 4 bases and J 6 bases, with 29 bases left between them. CDR3 DNA: TGTGCCAGCAGCACCCCAGGACAGAGTCCGGGATTGTTACGCAATGAGCAGTTCTTC. Residues: CASSTPGQSPGLLRNEQFF.

This clonotype was found many times. CDR3 in amino acids: CASDSPTRGEKLFF. The CDR3 nucleotides read TGTGCCAGCGATTCTCCGACACGTGGGGAAAAACTGTTTTTT. This chain uses TRBV6-1 with TRBJ1-4; D call uncertain. Germline values: CDR1 MNHNS, CDR2 SASEGT. V lost 8 bases to trimming and J lost 8 bases, with 18 bases between them. CDR3 size: 14 residues.